This TCR beta chain is from a study of T-cell memory formation after mild COVID-19. Study results and caveats: Among contracting clones, CD4+ were mainly CM/EM and CD8+ enriched in EMRA. Among clones contracting day 15 to 85, CD4/CD8 was balanced, whereas later expanders leaned CD4+.

On this clonotype: The antigen is unknown.

Using its own MiXCR run on the 5' RACE reads, TCRdb lists one record per CDR3 protein. The data hold hundreds of thousands of distinct CDR3 sequences, with more than 15% observed a single time. The receptor comes from a man aged 18 to 30 who had mild COVID-19 (a few samples of this study predate the infection). Cell type and time point are not known. The specimen sequenced was PBMCs or a T cell subset sorted from them (not recorded which).

The CDR3 spells CSIRTLNTEAFF. The CDR3 coding sequence is TGCAGCATACGAACCTTGAACACTGAAGCTTTCTTT. The chain employs TRBV29-1 and TRBJ1-1; the D is unclear. This CDR3 spans 12 amino acids. CDR1 and CDR2 from the germline V gene are SQVTM and ANQGSEA. V lost 8 bases, J lost 0 bases, and 10 bases lay in between.